Below, 9 T cell receptor beta chains from the same sample are listed, as sequenced in a study of T cell changes during pregnancy in multiple sclerosis. Sequenced by immunoSEQ multiplex PCR; TCRdb stores in-frame clones only, minus some. The sample has some 37,000 clones, approximately 90% seen once. The source material was CD4+ T cells from peripheral blood mononuclear cells, sampled in the first trimester of pregnancy. The receptor source for this set is a female donor with multiple sclerosis, enrolled in a pregnancy study.

The CDR3 nucleotides are TGTGCCAGCAGTTTTCTAGCGGAAGGGGCCAACGTCCTGACTTTC. It translates to CASSFLAEGANVLTF. The V gene is TRBV27, the J gene TRBJ2-6; 7 bases are shared with TRBD2. The length of the CDR3 is 15 residues. Trimming cost V 3 bases and J 4 bases; bases outside gene matches: 3. CDR1 and CDR2 (germline): MNHEY, SMNVEV (reference sequence). Full variable domain (rest looked up from reference TRBV27 and TRBJ2-6): EAQVTQNPRYLITVTGKKLTVTCSQNMNHEYMSWYRQDPGLGLRQIYYSMNVEVTDKGDVPEGYKVSRKEKRNFPLILESPSPNQTSLYFCASSFLAEGANVLTFGAGSRLTVL.

The chain employs TRBV28 and TRBJ2-7; D is possibly TRBD2 (7 bases). In germline, CDR1 is MDHEN, CDR2 SYDVKM. Trimming left V 5 bases short and J 3 bases short, with 17 bases between. The CDR3 consists of 15 residues. CDR3 coding DNA: TGTGCCAGCAGTCTGGGCGGGGGCTACTACTACGAGCAGTACTTC. Translating it yields CASSLGGGYYYEQYF.

This chain connects TRBV5-4 to TRBJ2-5; no firm D call. Germline V gives CDR1 SGHNT, CDR2 YYREEE (reference sequence). This CDR3 is 13 amino acids long. Deletions cut 3 bases from V and 0 bases from J, with 6 bases between. CDR3 nucleotide sequence: TGTGCCAGCAGCTCCCAAAACCAAGAGACCCAGTACTTC. This encodes CASSSQNQETQYF.

J is TRBJ1-1 and V is TRBV28; D perhaps matches TRBD1 (6 bases). Germline loops: CDR1 MDHEN, CDR2 SYDVKM. Trimming shortened V by 6 bases and J by 1 base, and 15 bases separated the two germline ends. CDR3 length: 15 amino acids. The CDR3 bases are TGTGCCAGCAGCATACTACAGGGAACGAACACTGAAGCTTTCTTT. Protein sequence: CASSILQGTNTEAFF.

The chain couples TRBV9 to TRBJ2-3, with 10 bases lining up with TRBD2. Germline assignment: CDR1 SGDLS and CDR2 YYNGEE. V lost 6 bases, J lost 0 bases, and 7 bases stayed unmatched. The CDR3 is 16 amino acids. For the CDR3, the DNA is TGTGCCAGCAACCCTAGCGGGGGCCTTAGCACAGATACGCAGTATTTT. This codes for CASNPSGGLSTDTQYF.

This chain links TRBV11-2 with TRBJ2-5, with 7 bases fitting TRBD1. This CDR3 has 13 residues. The germline CDR1 and CDR2 sequences are SGHAT and FQNNGV. The trim removed 3 bases at V and 4 bases at J, leaving 2 bases unmatched. The CDR3 sequence is CASSLTGRETQYF. As DNA, the CDR3 is TGTGCCAGCAGCTTGACAGGGAGAGAGACCCAGTACTTC. Drawing the rest from reference TRBV11-2 and TRBJ2-5, the complete variable domain is EAGVAQSPRYKIIEKRQSVAFWCNPISGHATLYWYQQILGQGPKLLIQFQNNGVVDDSQLPKDRFSAERLKGVDSTLKIQPAKLEDSAVYLCASSLTGRETQYFGPGTRLLVL.

This chain links TRBV14 with TRBJ1-1, with D possibly being TRBD1 (5 bases). Germline lookup yields CDR1 SGHDN and CDR2 FVKESK. Trimming took off 1 base at V and 2 bases at J, with 11 bases between the two ends. The CDR3 totals 15 residues. The CDR3 spells CASSQAGHPNTEAFF. The CDR3 DNA follows: TGTGCCAGCAGCCAAGCTGGACACCCCAACACTGAAGCTTTCTTT.

The V call is TRBV5-1, the J call TRBJ2-7, with TRBD1 identical over 8 bases. Germline assignment: CDR1 SGHRS and CDR2 YFSETQ. The V and J ends lost 3 bases and 4 bases, in that order; junction bases with no gene match: 9. There are 15 residues in the CDR3. CDR3 residues: CASSSDREHGYEQYF. In DNA, the CDR3 is TGCGCCAGCAGCTCGGACAGGGAGCACGGGTACGAGCAGTACTTC.

This chain joins TRBV4-2 and TRBJ2-2, with a tentative D call TRBD1 (5 bases). Trimming stripped 2 bases from V and 1 base from J, with 11 bases between. Germline V gives CDR1 LGHNA, CDR2 YNFKEQ. CDR3 length: 16 residues. CDR3 protein: CASSQNFRVNTGELFF. The CDR3 region has the DNA TGTGCCAGCAGCCAAAATTTCAGGGTGAACACCGGGGAGCTGTTTTTT.